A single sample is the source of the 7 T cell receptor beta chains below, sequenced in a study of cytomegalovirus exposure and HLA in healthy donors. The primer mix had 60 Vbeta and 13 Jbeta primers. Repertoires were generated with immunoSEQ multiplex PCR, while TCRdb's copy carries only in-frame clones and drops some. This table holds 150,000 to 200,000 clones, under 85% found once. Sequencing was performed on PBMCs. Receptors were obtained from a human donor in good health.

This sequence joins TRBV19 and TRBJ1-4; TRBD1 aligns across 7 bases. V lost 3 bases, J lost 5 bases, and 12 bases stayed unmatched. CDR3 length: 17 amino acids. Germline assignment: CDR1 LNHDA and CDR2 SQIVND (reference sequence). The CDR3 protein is CASSINPRQGWNEKLFF. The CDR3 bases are TGTGCCAGTAGTATCAACCCCCGACAGGGTTGGAATGAAAAACTGTTTTTT. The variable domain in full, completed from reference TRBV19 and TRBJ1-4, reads DGGITQSPKYLFRKEGQNVTLSCEQNLNHDAMYWYRQDPGQGLRLIYYSQIVNDFQKGDIAEGYSVSREKKESFPLTVTSAQKNPTAFYLCASSINPRQGWNEKLFFGSGTQLSVL.

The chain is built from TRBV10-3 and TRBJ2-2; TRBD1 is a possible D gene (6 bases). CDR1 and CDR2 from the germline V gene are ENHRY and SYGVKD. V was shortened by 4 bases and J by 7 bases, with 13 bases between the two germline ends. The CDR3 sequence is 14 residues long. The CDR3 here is CAISGTAKGGELFF. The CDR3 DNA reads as TGTGCCATCAGTGGGACAGCGAAGGGCGGGGAGCTGTTTTTT.

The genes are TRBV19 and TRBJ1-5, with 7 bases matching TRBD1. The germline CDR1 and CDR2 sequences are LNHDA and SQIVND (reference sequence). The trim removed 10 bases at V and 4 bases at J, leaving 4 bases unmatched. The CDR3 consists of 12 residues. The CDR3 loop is CATTQGNQPQHF. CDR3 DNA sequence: TGTGCCACCACACAGGGGAATCAGCCCCAGCATTTT.

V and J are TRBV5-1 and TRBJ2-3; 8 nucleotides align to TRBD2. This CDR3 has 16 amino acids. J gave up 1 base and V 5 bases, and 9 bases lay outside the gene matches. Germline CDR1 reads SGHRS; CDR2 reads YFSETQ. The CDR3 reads CASSSGGAGGTDTQYF. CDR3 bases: TGCGCCAGCAGTTCTGGAGGAGCGGGGGGCACAGATACGCAGTATTTT.

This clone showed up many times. Written as DNA, the CDR3 is TGCGCCAGCAGCCCCTCGGAGTCTGAGGGCCAGAATGAGCAGTTCTTC. Protein product: CASSPSESEGQNEQFF. The chain employs TRBV4-1 and TRBJ2-1; D is perhaps TRBD2 (5 bases). Trimming pared 4 bases from V and 7 bases from J, leaving 20 bases between. Germline-derived CDR1 and CDR2 are MGHRA and YSYEKL. There are 16 residues in the CDR3.

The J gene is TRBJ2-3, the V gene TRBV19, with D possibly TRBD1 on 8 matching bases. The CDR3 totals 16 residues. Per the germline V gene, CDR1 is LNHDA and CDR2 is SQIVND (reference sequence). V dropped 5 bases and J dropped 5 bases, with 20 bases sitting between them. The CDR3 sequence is CASSSGGGTGGDTQYF. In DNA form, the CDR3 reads TGTGCCAGTAGTTCTGGCGGGGGAACAGGGGGAGATACGCAGTATTTT.

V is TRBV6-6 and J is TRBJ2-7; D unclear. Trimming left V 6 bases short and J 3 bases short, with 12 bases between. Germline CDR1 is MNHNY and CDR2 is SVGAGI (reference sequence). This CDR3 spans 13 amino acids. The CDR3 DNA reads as TGTGCCAGCAGCGTAGACATACGCTACGAGCAGTACTTC. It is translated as CASSVDIRYEQYF.